Included here is one TCR beta chain sequence, with context. The data derive from a study of shared clonotypes between healthy human individuals. Study processing details: ImmunoSEQ sequences covered only the junction and lacked quality scores; filtering therefore differed. Sequencing used immunoSEQ multiplex PCR; TCRdb keeps in-frame clones, though not all of them. The V and J calls and clone size are taken from that table; D and trimming were inferred from the DNA. Among approximately 2.4 million clones listed, 95% were seen once. Germline loops: CDR1 MDHEN, CDR2 SYDVKM. The V end lost 8 bases, the J end lost 6 bases, and 17 bases lay between the germline ends. The CDR3 consists of 14 residues.

Material: naive CD4+ T cells sorted from blood. Subset in this sample: CD45RA+ positively selected. The TCR originated in a man younger than 35 in good health. J is TRBJ2-1 and V is TRBV28; the D gene could be TRBD1 or TRBD2 (5 bases each). The CDR3 is CASVTGTLPNEQFF. CDR3 sequence (DNA): TGTGCCAGCGTAACCGGGACCCTCCCCAATGAGCAGTTCTTC.